The rows below give T cell receptor beta chains drawn from one sample of a study of read filtering for tumor transcriptome and immune sequencing. Each CDR3 protein is one row after TCRdb ran MiXCR on the reads. Here the sample spans some 140,000 distinct CDR3 sequences, over 10% being singletons. The specimen was a population of CD138-negative cells sorted from bone marrow. These TCRs come from a donor at least 40 years old with multiple myeloma. The CDR3 runs from the conserved cysteine through the conserved F or W.

TRBJ2-1	TRBV3-1	CASSFSEISYNEQFF
TRBJ2-5	TRBV12-3/TRBV12-4	CASRRVGETQYF
TRBJ2-5	TRBV6-2/TRBV6-3	CASSRQRETQYF
TRBJ2-5	TRBV7-8	CASSSQGTGETQYF
TRBJ2-2	TRBV20-1	CSARYPGLAGVLNTGALFF
TRBJ1-3	TRBV20-1	CSARGLGGGLANTIYF
TRBJ2-1	TRBV29-1	CSVGDLKDNEQFF
TRBJ2-1	TRBV28	CASSYRTSGPRDNEQFF
TRBJ2-7	TRBV6-6	CASSESGVGNYEQYF
TRBJ1-5	TRBV27	CASSFRSNQPQHF
TRBJ2-5	TRBV18	CASSPTEVETQYF
TRBJ2-1	TRBV19	CASHQPGLLKNEQFF
TRBJ1-2	TRBV7-9	CASSLGGRDGYTF
TRBJ1-5	TRBV18	CASSPLGVNQPQHF
TRBJ2-1	TRBV19	CASKTSLGAPYNEQFF
TRBJ2-6	TRBV11-3	CASSLDAVSGANVLTF
TRBJ2-1	TRBV5-4	CASSRGLAFFNEQFF
TRBJ2-4	TRBV11-2	CASSSGIAKNIQYF
TRBJ2-1	TRBV2	CASRTSGTSSYNEQFF
TRBJ1-3	TRBV2	CASRVTPSSGNTIYF
TRBJ1-1	TRBV5-1	CASSLVRGPSTEAFF
TRBJ2-5	TRBV20-1	CSGGGEEETQYF
TRBJ2-4	TRBV20-1	CSARDWGEYF
TRBJ2-3	TRBV21-1	CASIYGIWRRPRGADTQYF
TRBJ1-1	TRBV10-3	CATKTGNTEAFF
TRBJ2-1	TRBV3-1	CASSPLPGGENEQFF
TRBJ2-1	TRBV11-2	CASSLDWASGRSSYNEQFF
TRBJ1-1	TRBV20-1	CSATDIGEAEAFF
TRBJ2-7	TRBV19	CASRDQSYEQYF
TRBJ2-5	TRBV7-3	CASSPGSGRETQYF
TRBJ2-3	TRBV29-1	CSVGSTDTQYF